Listed below are T cell receptor beta chains from one sample, sequenced in a study of CD8 T cell repertoires and HIV-1 epitope variants. Sequencing was performed with immunoSEQ multiplex PCR; in TCRdb, only in-frame clones are kept and a portion is missing. The sample shows 2,500 to 3,000 clones, approximately 61% of them seen only once. The antigens for these receptors are not known. Source material: cultured CD8+ T cells derived from PBMCs. These receptor sequences come from a male donor with HIV. The conserved cysteine and the conserved F or W are not part of the CDR3 here.

CDR3: ASSEGLAGVYEQY; V: TRBV6-1
CDR3: ASSRSQGSYNEQF; V: TRBV4-1
CDR3: ASSGIATSSYEQY; V: TRBV27
CDR3: ASRGTPYNEQY; V: TRBV2
CDR3: ASSLGPLGTSGESSTDTQY; V: TRBV13
CDR3: ATKREVSSYNEQF; V: TRBV28
CDR3: ASSPGTRAYEQY; V: TRBV7-8
CDR3: ASSITGTDEQF; V: TRBV19
CDR3: ASSSGTLNTGELF; V: TRBV6-1
CDR3: ATSSLAGGRGTQY; V: TRBV15
CDR3: ASSLVPSGNTDTQY; V: TRBV7-2
CDR3: ASSSPDRGLVEAF; V: TRBV7-3
CDR3: ASSLSDAGVGEKLF; V: TRBV28
CDR3: ASSASGIVPRETQY; V: TRBV9
CDR3: ASRPASSYNEQF; V: TRBV25-1
CDR3: ASSLEGASGEYDEQF; V: TRBV11-2
CDR3: ASSSVRRPDEQY; V: TRBV7-9
CDR3: ASSDQGSSYEQY; V: TRBV6-1
CDR3: ASSPTGADYNEQF; V: TRBV9
CDR3: ASSYQGVNEQY; V: TRBV6-6
CDR3: ASSTTPSGAYGYT; V: TRBV19
CDR3: ASFRGGSAQY; V: TRBV6-1
CDR3: ASTHLTSGSRNEQF; V: TRBV19
CDR3: ASSLQGEGYNEQF; V: TRBV6-5
CDR3: ASSTGKYNQPQH; V: TRBV6-5
CDR3: ASSPGSADEQF; V: TRBV7-9
CDR3: ASSRALGEGRETQY; V: TRBV6-6
CDR3: ASSYKTGPGGTEAF; V: TRBV6-5
CDR3: ASSLETYVSPLH; V: TRBV7-2
CDR3: ATSRERNTGEETQY; V: TRBV15
CDR3: ASSEGQGAEKPQH; V: TRBV6-1
CDR3: ASSSESYEQY; V: TRBV5-4
CDR3: ASSPRDLAKNIQY; V: TRBV7-6